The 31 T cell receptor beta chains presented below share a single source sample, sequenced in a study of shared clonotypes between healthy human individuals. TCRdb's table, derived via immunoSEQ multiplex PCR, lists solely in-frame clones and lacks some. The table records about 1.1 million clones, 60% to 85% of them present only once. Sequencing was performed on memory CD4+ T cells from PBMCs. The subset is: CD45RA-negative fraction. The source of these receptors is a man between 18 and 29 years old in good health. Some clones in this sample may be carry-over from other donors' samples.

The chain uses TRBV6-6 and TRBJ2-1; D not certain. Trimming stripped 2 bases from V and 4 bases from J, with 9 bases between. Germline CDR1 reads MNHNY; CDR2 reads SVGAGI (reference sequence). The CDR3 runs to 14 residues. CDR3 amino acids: CASSYNDVYNEQFF. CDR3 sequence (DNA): TGTGCCAGCAGTTACAACGACGTATACAATGAGCAGTTCTTC.

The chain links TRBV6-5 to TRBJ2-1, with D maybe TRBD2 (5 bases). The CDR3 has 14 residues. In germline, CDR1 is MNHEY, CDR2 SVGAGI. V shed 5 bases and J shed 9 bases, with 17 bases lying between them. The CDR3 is CASSPRTGWVEQFF. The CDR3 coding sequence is TGTGCCAGCAGTCCTAGGACTGGGTGGGTTGAGCAGTTCTTC.

CDR3 bases: TGCGCCAGCAGTGAGTCGGGGATTGAGGCCGCCCACGAGCAGTACTTC. This sequence encodes CASSESGIEAAHEQYF. This chain uses TRBV10-2 with TRBJ2-7; D gene uncertain. Trimming removed 0 bases from V and 5 bases from J, with 17 bases in between. The length of the CDR3 is 16 residues. Germline assignment: CDR1 WSHSY and CDR2 SAAADI.

This CDR3 reads CASSLSPTGTGNTIYF. CDR3 coding DNA: TGTGCCAGCAGCTTAAGCCCGACGGGGACTGGAAACACCATATATTTT. The rearrangement links TRBV7-2 to TRBJ1-3; D ambiguous. V was trimmed by 2 bases and J by 2 bases, leaving 13 bases between them. This CDR3 has 16 amino acids. The germline V gene encodes CDR1 SGHTA and CDR2 FQGNSA.

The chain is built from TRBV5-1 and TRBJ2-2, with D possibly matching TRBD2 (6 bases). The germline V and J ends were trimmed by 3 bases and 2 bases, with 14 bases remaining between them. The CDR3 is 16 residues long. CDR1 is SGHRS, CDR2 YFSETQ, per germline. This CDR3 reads CASSSNGGPNTGELFF. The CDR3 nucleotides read TGCGCCAGCAGCTCCAACGGGGGTCCTAACACCGGGGAGCTGTTTTTT.

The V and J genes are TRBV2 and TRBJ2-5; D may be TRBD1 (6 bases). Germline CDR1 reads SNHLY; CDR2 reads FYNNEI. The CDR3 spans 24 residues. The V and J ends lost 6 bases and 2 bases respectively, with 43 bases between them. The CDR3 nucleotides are TGTGCCAGCAGGGGACCCACTCGAACAAGAGACCCAGTACTTAGACAGGTCAGACAAGAGACCCAGTACTTC. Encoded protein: CASRGPTRTRDPVLRQVRQETQYF.

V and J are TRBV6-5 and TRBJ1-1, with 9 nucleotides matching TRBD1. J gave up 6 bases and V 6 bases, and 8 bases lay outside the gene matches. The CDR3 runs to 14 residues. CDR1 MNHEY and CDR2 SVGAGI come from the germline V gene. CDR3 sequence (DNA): TGTGCCAGCAGGGAACAGGGGGCCGGCGCTGAAGCTTTCTTT. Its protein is CASREQGAGAEAFF.

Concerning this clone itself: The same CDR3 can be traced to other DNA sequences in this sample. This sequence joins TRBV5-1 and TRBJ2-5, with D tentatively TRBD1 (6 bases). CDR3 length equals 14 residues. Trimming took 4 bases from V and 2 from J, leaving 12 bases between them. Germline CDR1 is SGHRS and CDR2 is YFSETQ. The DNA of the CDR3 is TGCGCCAGCAGCCTCCAAGGACAGCAAGAGACCCAGTACTTC. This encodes CASSLQGQQETQYF.

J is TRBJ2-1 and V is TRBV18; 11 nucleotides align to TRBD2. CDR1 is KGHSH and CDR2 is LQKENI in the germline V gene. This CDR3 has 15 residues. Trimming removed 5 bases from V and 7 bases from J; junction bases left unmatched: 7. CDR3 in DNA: TGTGCCAGCTCATTACTAGCGGGAGAAACAAATGAGCAGTTCTTC. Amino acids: CASSLLAGETNEQFF.

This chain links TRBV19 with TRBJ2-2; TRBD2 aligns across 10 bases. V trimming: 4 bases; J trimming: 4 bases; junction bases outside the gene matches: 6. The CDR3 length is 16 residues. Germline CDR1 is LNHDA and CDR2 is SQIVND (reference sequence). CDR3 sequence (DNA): TGTGCCAGTAGTAGGGCTAGCGGGAGTAGCACCGGGGAGCTGTTTTTT. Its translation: CASSRASGSSTGELFF.

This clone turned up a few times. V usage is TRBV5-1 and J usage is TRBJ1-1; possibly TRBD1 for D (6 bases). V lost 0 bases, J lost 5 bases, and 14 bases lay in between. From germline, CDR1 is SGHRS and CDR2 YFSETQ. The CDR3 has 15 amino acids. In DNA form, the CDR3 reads TGCGCCAGCAGCTTGGCCATAGGAGGGGGGACTGAAGCTTTCTTT. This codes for CASSLAIGGGTEAFF.

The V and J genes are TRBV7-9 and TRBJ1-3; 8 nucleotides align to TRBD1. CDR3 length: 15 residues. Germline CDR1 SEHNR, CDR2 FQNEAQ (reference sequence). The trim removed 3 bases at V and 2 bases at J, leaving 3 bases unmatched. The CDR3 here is CASSFTGGTGNTIYF. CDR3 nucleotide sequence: TGTGCCAGCAGCTTCACAGGGGGTACTGGAAACACCATATATTTT.

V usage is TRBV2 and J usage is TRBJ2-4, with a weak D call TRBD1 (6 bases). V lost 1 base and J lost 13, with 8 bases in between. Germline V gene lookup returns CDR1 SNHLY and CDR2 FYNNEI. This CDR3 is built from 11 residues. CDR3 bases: TGTGCCAGCAGTGAAGGGGGGCACCAGTACTTC. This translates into CASSEGGHQYF.

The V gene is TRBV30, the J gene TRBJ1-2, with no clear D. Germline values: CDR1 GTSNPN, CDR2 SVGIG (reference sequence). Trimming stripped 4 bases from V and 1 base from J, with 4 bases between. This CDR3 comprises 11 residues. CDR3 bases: TGTGCCTGGAACTTTAACTATGGCTACACCTTC. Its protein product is CAWNFNYGYTF.

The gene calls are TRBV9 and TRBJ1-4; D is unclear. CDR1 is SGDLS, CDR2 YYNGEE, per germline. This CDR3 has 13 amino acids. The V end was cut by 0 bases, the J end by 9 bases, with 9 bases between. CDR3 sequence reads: CASSVVTVKKLFF. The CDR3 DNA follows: TGTGCCAGCAGCGTAGTTACAGTGAAAAAACTGTTTTTT.

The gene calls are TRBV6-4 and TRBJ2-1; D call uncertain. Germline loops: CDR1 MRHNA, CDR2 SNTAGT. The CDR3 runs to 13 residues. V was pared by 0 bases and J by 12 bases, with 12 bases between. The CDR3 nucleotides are TGTGCCAGCAGTGACTCGGTCGGAACCACGCAGTTCTTC. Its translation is CASSDSVGTTQFF.

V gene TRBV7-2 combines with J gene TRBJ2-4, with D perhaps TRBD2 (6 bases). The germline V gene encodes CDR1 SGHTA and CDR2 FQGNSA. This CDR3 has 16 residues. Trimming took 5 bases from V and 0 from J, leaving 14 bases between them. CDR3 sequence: CASSPGGTLAKNIQYF. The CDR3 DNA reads TGTGCCAGCAGCCCAGGAGGGACTTTAGCCAAAAACATTCAGTACTTC. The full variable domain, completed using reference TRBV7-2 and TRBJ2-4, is GAGVSQSPSNKVTEKGKDVELRCDPISGHTALYWYRQSLGQGLEFLIYFQGNSAPDKSGLPSDRFSAERTGGSVSTLTIQRTQQEDSAVYLCASSPGGTLAKNIQYFGAGTRLSVL.

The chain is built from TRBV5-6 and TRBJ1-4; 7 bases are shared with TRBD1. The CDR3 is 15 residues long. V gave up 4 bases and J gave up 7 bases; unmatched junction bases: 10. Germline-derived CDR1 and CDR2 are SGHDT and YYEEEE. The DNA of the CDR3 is TGTGCCAGCAGCCCGAGCCAGGGGGTTGGTGAAAAACTGTTTTTT. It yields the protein CASSPSQGVGEKLFF.

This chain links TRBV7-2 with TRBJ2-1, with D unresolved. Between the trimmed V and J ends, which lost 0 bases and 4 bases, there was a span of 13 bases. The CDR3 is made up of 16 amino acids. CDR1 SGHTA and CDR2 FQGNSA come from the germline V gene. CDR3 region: CASSLAGLGPYNEQFF. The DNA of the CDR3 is TGTGCCAGCAGCTTAGCGGGCCTTGGACCATACAATGAGCAGTTCTTC.

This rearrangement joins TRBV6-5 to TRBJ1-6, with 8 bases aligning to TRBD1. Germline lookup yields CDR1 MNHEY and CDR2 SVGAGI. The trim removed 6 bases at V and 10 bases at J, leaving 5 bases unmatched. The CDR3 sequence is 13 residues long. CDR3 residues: CASSLTGESPLHF. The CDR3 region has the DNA TGTGCCAGCAGCTTGACAGGGGAGTCACCCCTCCACTTT.

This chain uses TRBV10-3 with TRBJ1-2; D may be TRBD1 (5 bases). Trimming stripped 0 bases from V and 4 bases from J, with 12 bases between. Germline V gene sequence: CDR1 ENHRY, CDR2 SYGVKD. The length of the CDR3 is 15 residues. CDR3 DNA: TGTGCCATCAGTGAGTCCGGCAGGGCGGCCTATGGCTACACCTTC. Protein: CAISESGRAAYGYTF.

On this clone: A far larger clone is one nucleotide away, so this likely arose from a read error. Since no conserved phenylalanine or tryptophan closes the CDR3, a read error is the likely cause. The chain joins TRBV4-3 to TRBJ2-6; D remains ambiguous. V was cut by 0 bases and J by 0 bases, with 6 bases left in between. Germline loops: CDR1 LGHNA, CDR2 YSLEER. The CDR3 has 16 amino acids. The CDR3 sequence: CASSQEVGSGANVLTS. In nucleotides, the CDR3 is TGCGCCAGCAGCCAAGAAGTCGGCTCTGGGGCCAACGTCCTGACTTCC.

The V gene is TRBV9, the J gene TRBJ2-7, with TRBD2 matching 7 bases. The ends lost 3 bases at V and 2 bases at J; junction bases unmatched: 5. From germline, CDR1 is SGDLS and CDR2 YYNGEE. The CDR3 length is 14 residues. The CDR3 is CASSAAGIPYEQYF. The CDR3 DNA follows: TGTGCCAGCAGCGCAGCGGGAATCCCCTACGAGCAGTACTTC. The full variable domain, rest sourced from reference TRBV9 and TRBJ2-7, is DSGVTQTPKHLITATGQRVTLRCSPRSGDLSVYWYQQSLDQGLQFLIQYYNGEERAKGNILERFSAQQFPDLHSELNLSSLELGDSALYFCASSAAGIPYEQYFGPGTRLTVT.

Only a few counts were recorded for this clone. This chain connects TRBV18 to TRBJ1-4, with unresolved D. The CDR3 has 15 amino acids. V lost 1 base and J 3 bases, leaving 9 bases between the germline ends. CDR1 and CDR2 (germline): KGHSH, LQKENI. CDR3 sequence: CASSPRVLPNEKLFF. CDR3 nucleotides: TGTGCCAGCTCACCACGGGTATTACCTAATGAAAAACTGTTTTTT.

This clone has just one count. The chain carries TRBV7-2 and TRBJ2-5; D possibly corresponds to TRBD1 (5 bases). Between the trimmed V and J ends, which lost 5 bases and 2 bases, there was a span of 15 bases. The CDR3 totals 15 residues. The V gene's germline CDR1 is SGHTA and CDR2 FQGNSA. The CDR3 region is CASSPPPGFQETQYF. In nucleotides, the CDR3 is TGTGCCAGCAGCCCACCCCCAGGGTTTCAAGAGACCCAGTACTTC.

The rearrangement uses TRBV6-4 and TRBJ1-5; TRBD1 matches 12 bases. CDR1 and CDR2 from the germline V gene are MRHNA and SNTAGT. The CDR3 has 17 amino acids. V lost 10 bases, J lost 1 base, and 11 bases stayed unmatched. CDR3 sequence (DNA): TGTGCCACTCCACCGGGACAGGGGGCCGAAAGCAATCAGCCCCAGCATTTT. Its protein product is CATPPGQGAESNQPQHF.

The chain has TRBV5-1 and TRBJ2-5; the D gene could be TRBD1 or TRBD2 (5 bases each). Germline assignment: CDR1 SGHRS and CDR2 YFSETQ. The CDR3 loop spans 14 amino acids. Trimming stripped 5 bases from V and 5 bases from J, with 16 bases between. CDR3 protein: CASRRARVGETQYF. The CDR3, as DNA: TGCGCCAGCAGGCGGGCCAGGGTTGGGGAGACCCAGTACTTC.

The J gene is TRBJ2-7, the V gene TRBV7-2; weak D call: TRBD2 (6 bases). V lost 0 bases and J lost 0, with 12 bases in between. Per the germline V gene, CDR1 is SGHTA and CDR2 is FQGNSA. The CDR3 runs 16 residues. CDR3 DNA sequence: TGTGCCAGCAGCTTAGCGACTAGGGGAAACTCCTACGAGCAGTACTTC. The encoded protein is CASSLATRGNSYEQYF.

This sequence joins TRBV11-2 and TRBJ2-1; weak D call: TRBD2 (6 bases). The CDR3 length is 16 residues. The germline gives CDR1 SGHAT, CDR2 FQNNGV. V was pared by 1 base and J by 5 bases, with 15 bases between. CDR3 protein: CASSLGAGGLNNEQFF. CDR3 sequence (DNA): TGTGCCAGCAGCTTAGGGGCCGGAGGGCTAAACAATGAGCAGTTCTTC.

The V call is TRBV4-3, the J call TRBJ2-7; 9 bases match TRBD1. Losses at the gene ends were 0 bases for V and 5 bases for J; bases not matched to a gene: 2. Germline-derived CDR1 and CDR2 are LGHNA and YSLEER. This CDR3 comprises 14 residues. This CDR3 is CASSQDRTGDEQYF. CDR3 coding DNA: TGCGCCAGCAGCCAAGACAGGACAGGGGACGAGCAGTACTTC.

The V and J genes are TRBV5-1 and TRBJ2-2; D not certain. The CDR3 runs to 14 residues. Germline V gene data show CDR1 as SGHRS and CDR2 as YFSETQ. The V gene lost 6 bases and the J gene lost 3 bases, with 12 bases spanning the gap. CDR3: CASKFVYYTGELFF. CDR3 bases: TGCGCCAGCAAGTTCGTTTACTACACCGGGGAGCTGTTTTTT.